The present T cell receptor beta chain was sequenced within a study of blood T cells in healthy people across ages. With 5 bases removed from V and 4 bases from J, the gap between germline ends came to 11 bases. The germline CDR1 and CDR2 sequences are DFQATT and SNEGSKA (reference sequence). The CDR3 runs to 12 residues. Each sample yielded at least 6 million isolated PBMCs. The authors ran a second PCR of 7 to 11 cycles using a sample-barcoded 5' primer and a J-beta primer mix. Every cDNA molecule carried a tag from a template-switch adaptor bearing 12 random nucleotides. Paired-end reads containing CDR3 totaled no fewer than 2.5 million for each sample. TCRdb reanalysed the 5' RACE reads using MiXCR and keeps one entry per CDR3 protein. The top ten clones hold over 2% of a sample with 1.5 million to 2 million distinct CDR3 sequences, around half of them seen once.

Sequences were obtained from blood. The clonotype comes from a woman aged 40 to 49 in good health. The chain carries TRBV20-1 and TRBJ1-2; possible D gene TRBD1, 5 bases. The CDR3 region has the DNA TGCAGTGCTCCCGGGACGCCCTATGGCTACACCTTC. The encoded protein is CSAPGTPYGYTF.